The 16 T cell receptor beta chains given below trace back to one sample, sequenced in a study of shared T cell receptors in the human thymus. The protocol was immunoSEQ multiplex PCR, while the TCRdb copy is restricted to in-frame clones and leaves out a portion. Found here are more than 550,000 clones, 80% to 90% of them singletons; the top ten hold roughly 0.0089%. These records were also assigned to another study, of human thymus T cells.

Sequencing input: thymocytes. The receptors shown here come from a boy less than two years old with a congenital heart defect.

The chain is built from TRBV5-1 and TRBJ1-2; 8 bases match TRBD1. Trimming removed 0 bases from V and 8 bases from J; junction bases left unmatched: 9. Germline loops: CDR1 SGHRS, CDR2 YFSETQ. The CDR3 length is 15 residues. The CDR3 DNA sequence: TGCGCCAGCAGCTTGGTGGGGACAGGTGAAGGGGGCTACACCTTC. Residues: CASSLVGTGEGGYTF.

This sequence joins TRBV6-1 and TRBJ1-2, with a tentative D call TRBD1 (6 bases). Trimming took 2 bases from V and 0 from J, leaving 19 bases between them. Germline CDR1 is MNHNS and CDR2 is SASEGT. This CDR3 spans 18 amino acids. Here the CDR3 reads CASSELRQESFANYGYTF. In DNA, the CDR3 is TGTGCCAGCAGTGAATTGCGACAGGAGAGCTTTGCTAACTATGGCTACACCTTC.

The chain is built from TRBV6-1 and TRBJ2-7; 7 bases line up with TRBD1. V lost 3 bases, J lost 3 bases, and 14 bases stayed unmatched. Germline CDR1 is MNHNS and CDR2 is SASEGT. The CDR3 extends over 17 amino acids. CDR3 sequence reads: CASSDWRTGVAGYEQYF. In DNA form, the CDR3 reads TGTGCCAGCAGTGATTGGCGAACAGGGGTTGCAGGCTACGAGCAGTACTTC.

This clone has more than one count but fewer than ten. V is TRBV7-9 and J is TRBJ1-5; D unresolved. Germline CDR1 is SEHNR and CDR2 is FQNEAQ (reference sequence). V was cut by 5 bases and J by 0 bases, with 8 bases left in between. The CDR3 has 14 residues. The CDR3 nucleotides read TGTGCCAGCAGCCCGAACAGTAGCAATCAGCCCCAGCATTTT. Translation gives CASSPNSSNQPQHF.

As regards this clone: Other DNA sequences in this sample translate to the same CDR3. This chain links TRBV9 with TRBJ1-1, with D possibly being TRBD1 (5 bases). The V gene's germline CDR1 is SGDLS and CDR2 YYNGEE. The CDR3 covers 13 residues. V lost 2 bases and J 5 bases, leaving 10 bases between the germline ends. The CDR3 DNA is TGTGCCAGCAGCGTTCAGGGAGGAACTGAAGCTTTCTTT. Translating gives CASSVQGGTEAFF.

CDR3 DNA sequence: TGTGCCAGCAAGGAGGGGGCCTGGACTGAAGCTTTCTTT. It is translated as CASKEGAWTEAFF. V usage is TRBV27 and J usage is TRBJ1-1; TRBD1 matches 7 bases. The CDR3 length is 13 residues. The germline gives CDR1 MNHEY, CDR2 SMNVEV (reference sequence). Trimming removed 7 bases from V and 5 bases from J; junction bases left unmatched: 7.

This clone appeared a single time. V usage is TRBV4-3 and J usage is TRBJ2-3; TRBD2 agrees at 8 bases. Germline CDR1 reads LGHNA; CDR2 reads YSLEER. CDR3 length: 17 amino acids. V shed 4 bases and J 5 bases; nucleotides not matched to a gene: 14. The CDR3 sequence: CASSPQRGRERKDTQYF. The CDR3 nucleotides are TGCGCCAGCAGCCCCCAGCGGGGGCGGGAGCGTAAAGATACGCAGTATTTT.

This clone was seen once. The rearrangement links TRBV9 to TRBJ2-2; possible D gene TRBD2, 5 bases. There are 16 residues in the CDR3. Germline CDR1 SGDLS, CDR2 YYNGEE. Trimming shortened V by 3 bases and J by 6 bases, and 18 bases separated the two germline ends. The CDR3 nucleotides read TGTGCCAGCAGCGCCGGGTATGGGAGTGGAGCCGGGGAGCTGTTTTTT. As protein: CASSAGYGSGAGELFF.

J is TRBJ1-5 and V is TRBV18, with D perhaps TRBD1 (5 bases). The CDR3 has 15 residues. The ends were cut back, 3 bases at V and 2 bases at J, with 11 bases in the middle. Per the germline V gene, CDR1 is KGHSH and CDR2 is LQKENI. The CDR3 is CASSPDISRNQPQHF. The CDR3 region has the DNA TGTGCCAGCTCACCGGACATAAGCCGCAATCAGCCCCAGCATTTT.

CDR3: CASSTYGSGGANEQFF. As DNA, the CDR3 is TGTGCCAGCAGTACCTACGGTAGCGGGGGGGCCAATGAGCAGTTCTTC. V and J are TRBV28 and TRBJ2-1, with 11 positions matching TRBD2. CDR3 size: 16 residues. The V segment lost 5 bases and the J segment 6 bases; nucleotides outside the gene matches: 9. The germline V gene encodes CDR1 MDHEN and CDR2 SYDVKM.

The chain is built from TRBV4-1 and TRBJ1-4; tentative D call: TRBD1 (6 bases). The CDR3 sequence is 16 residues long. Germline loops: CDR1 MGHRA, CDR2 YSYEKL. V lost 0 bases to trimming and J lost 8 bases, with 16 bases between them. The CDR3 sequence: CASSQEVRGAGEKLFF. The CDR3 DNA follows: TGCGCCAGCAGCCAAGAGGTTCGGGGGGCTGGGGAAAAACTGTTTTTT.

The CDR3 nucleotides are TGCGCCAGCAGCCAGTATAATTGGGGGGACAATGAGCAGTTCTTC. Protein sequence: CASSQYNWGDNEQFF. The chain combines TRBV4-3 with TRBJ2-1; possible D gene TRBD2, 6 bases. The CDR3 spans 15 residues. CDR1 is LGHNA and CDR2 is YSLEER in the germline V gene. V was clipped by 3 bases and J by 5 bases, with 14 bases between them.

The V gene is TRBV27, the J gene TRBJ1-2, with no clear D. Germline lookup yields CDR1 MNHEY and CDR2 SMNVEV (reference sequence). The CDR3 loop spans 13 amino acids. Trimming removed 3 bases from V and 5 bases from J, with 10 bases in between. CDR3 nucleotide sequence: TGTGCCAGCAGTTTCTCGGGAGGGTATGGCTACACCTTC. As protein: CASSFSGGYGYTF.

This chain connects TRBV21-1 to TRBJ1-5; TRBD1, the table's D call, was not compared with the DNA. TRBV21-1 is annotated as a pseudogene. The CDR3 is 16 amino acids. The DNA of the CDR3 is TGTGCCAGCAGCAAAGGGCGACAGGGGGGCAATCAGCCCCAGCATTTT. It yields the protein CASSKGRQGGNQPQHF.

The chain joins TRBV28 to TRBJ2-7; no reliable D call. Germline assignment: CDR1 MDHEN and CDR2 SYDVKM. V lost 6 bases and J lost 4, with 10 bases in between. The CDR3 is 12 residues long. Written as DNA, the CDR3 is TGTGCCAGCAGATCACAAATTTACGAGCAGTACTTC. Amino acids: CASRSQIYEQYF.

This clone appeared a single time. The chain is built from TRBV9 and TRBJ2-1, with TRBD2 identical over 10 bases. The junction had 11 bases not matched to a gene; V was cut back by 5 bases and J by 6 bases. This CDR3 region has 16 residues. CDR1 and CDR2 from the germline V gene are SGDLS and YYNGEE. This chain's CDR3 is CASSQDLAGAINEQFF. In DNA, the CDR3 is TGTGCCAGCAGTCAAGACCTAGCGGGAGCTATCAATGAGCAGTTCTTC.